The 3 T cell receptor beta chains reported below all come from one sample, sequenced in a study of blood T cell repertoires in COVID-19. This table comes from immunoSEQ multiplex PCR, and its TCRdb copy is limited to in-frame clones, with some not included. The repertoire has some 310,000 clones, over 75% of them found once; the top ten carry 1%. Sequenced: peripheral blood. These receptors all come from a middle-aged man with active or convalescent COVID-19.

The DNA of the CDR3 is TGTGCCAGCAGCACAGAATTCACCTCCGGGACAGAGGTCAGTCAGCCCCAGCATTTT. It codes for CASSTEFTSGTEVSQPQHF. The V call is TRBV7-9, the J call TRBJ1-5, with TRBD1 matching over 7 bases. The CDR3 loop spans 19 amino acids. Germline loops: CDR1 SEHNR, CDR2 FQNEAQ (reference sequence). V lost 5 bases, J lost 6 bases, and 22 bases stayed unmatched.

The chain links TRBV19 to TRBJ2-5; the match to TRBD2 covers 11 bases. CDR3 length: 23 amino acids. The trim removed 0 bases at V and 2 bases at J, leaving 23 bases unmatched. Germline CDR1 reads LNHDA; CDR2 reads SQIVND (reference sequence). The CDR3 DNA sequence: TGTGCCAGTAGTATAGATTTCCCCCCGGTTGTCGTGTTGACTAGCGGGAAACAAGAGACCCAGTACTTC. It encodes CASSIDFPPVVVLTSGKQETQYF.

A remark on this clone: Different DNA sequences within this sample yield the same CDR3. The rearrangement joins TRBV5-1 to TRBJ2-1; 14 bases line up with TRBD2. CDR1 SGHRS and CDR2 YFSETQ come from the germline V gene. The CDR3 contains 17 residues. The V segment lost 4 bases and the J segment 6 bases; nucleotides outside the gene matches: 9. CDR3 bases: TGCGCCAGCAGCCCCGGACTAGCGGGAGGTCTGGGCAATGAGCAGTTCTTC. Protein product: CASSPGLAGGLGNEQFF.